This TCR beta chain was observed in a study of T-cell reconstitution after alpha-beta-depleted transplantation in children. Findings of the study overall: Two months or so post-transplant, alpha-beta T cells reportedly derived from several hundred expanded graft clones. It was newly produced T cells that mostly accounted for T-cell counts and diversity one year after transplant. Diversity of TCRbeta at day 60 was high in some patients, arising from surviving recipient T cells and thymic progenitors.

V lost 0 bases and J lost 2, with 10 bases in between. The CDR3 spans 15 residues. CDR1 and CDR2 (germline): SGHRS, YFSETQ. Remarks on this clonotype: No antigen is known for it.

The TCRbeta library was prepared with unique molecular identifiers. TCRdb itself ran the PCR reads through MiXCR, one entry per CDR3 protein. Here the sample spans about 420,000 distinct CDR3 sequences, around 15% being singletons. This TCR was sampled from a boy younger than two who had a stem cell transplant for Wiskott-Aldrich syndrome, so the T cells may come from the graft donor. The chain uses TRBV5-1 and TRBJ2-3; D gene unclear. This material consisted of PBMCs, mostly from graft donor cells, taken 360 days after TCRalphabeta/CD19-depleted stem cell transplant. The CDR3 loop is CASSLGIIITDTQYF. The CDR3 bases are TGCGCCAGCAGCTTGGGGATAATCATCACAGATACGCAGTATTTT.